These 23 T cell receptor beta chains were all obtained from the same sample, sequenced in a study of blood T cell repertoires in COVID-19. The table came from immunoSEQ multiplex PCR; TCRdb's copy has only in-frame clones and leaves some out. Among 250,000 to 400,000 clones listed, around 87% were seen once. Input material: peripheral blood. Receptors were obtained from a man aged 45-65 years with active or convalescent COVID-19.

The chain is built from TRBV18 and TRBJ1-1; D uncertain. The CDR3 is 13 amino acids. Germline values: CDR1 KGHSH, CDR2 LQKENI. The V gene lost 6 bases and the J gene lost 0 bases, with 8 bases spanning the gap. The CDR3 sequence: CASSEDMNTEAFF. The CDR3, as DNA: TGTGCCAGCTCGGAGGATATGAACACTGAAGCTTTCTTT.

CDR3 region: CASSSYKRDYNEQFF. DNA of the CDR3: TGTGCCAGCAGCTCATACAAGCGGGATTACAATGAGCAGTTCTTC. The rearrangement links TRBV7-9 to TRBJ2-1, with 7 bases fitting TRBD2. After removal of 4 bases from V and 4 bases from J, the junction contained 7 bases not matched to a gene. This CDR3 contains 15 residues. Per the germline V gene, CDR1 is SEHNR and CDR2 is FQNEAQ (reference sequence).

The chain combines TRBV7-8 with TRBJ1-4; D remains unclear. V lost 3 bases and J lost 5, with 16 bases in between. This CDR3 comprises 16 residues. The germline CDR1 and CDR2 sequences are SGHVS and FQNEAQ. This chain's CDR3 is CASSFSPGYQNEKLFF. CDR3 nucleotide sequence: TGTGCCAGCAGCTTTAGCCCGGGATACCAAAATGAAAAACTGTTTTTT.

The genes are TRBV5-1 and TRBJ1-2; 7 bases are a match to TRBD1. This CDR3 is 15 amino acids long. V lost 4 bases, J lost 4 bases, and 10 bases stayed unmatched. Germline lookup yields CDR1 SGHRS and CDR2 YFSETQ. The CDR3 DNA is TGCGCCAGCAGCCCCGACCAGGGGGATTTCTATGGCTACACCTTC. The encoded protein is CASSPDQGDFYGYTF.

This clone has just a few counts. CDR3 DNA sequence: TGCGCCAGCAGCTTGGATTCCACTGGAAACACCATATATTTT. This sequence encodes CASSLDSTGNTIYF. The rearrangement links TRBV5-1 to TRBJ1-3; D is unresolved. This CDR3 is 14 amino acids long. CDR1 is SGHRS, CDR2 YFSETQ, per germline. Between the trimmed V and J ends, which lost 0 bases and 2 bases, there was a span of 6 bases.

The chain is built from TRBV3-1 (or the pseudogene TRBV3-2) and TRBJ1-6; TRBD1 matches 9 bases. CDR1 and CDR2 (germline): LGHDT, YNNKEL (reference sequence). The CDR3 length is 15 residues. The V segment lost 8 bases and the J segment 5 bases; nucleotides outside the gene matches: 7. The CDR3 DNA reads TGTGCCAGCGGCCGGGGACAGGGTGATAATTCACCCCTCCACTTT. It encodes CASGRGQGDNSPLHF.

The chain couples TRBV7-2 to TRBJ1-1; the D is unclear. This CDR3 is 14 amino acids long. V shed 2 bases and J shed 2 bases, with 9 bases lying between them. From germline, CDR1 is SGHTA and CDR2 FQGNSA. The CDR3 protein is CASSLSAENTEAFF. The CDR3 DNA follows: TGTGCCAGCAGCTTATCCGCGGAAAACACTGAAGCTTTCTTT.

V is TRBV11-2 and J is TRBJ2-7; 11 positions match TRBD1. V shed 5 bases and J 6 bases; nucleotides not matched to a gene: 6. The germline CDR1 and CDR2 sequences are SGHAT and FQNNGV. This CDR3 comprises 14 residues. The CDR3 DNA reads TGTGCCAGCAGCAACCGGGACAGGGGGACCGAGCAGTACTTC. Translation gives CASSNRDRGTEQYF. The full variable domain, rest sourced from reference TRBV11-2 and TRBJ2-7, is EAGVAQSPRYKIIEKRQSVAFWCNPISGHATLYWYQQILGQGPKLLIQFQNNGVVDDSQLPKDRFSAERLKGVDSTLKIQPAKLEDSAVYLCASSNRDRGTEQYFGPGTRLTVT.

The chain combines TRBV6-5 with TRBJ2-1, with 8 bases matching TRBD2. V lost 2 bases, J lost 6 bases, and 9 bases stayed unmatched. The CDR3 runs to 16 residues. Germline loops: CDR1 MNHEY, CDR2 SVGAGI. In DNA form, the CDR3 reads TGTGCCAGCAGTTACAAGATGGCGGGAGGAGGCAATGAGCAGTTCTTC. Encoded protein: CASSYKMAGGGNEQFF.

In this sample, this clone turned up a few times. The gene calls are TRBV5-1 and TRBJ1-2; D might be TRBD1 (6 bases). The CDR3 length is 14 residues. The V gene lost 4 bases and the J gene lost 4 bases, with 14 bases spanning the gap. The germline CDR1 and CDR2 sequences are SGHRS and YFSETQ. This CDR3 is CASSVYSDSYGYTF. DNA for the CDR3: TGCGCCAGCAGCGTCTATTCGGACAGCTATGGCTACACCTTC. Combining the CDR3 with reference TRBV5-1 and TRBJ1-2 gives the whole variable domain KAGVTQTPRYLIKTRGQQVTLSCSPISGHRSVSWYQQTPGQGLQFLFEYFSETQRNKGNFPGRFSGRQFSNSRSEMNVSTLELGDSALYLCASSVYSDSYGYTFGSGTRLTVV.

V and J are TRBV7-2 and TRBJ2-7; 10 bases align to TRBD2. This CDR3 region has 16 residues. The V gene end was trimmed by 1 base and the J gene end by 3 bases; junction bases not matched to a gene: 6. CDR1 and CDR2 from the germline V gene are SGHTA and FQGNSA. The CDR3 loop is CASSLGSGGKNYEQYF. CDR3 in DNA: TGTGCCAGCAGCTTAGGTAGCGGGGGGAAAAACTACGAGCAGTACTTC.

This clone appeared a single time. V gene TRBV29-1 combines with J gene TRBJ2-2, with TRBD1 identical over 7 bases. With V trimmed by 5 bases and J by 7 bases, 7 bases remained unmatched. The CDR3 is made up of 13 amino acids. Germline assignment: CDR1 SQVTM and CDR2 ANQGSEA. CDR3 loop: CSVSIQGNGELFF. The CDR3 DNA reads TGCAGCGTTTCAATACAGGGGAACGGGGAGCTGTTTTTT.

This clone was seen only once. The genes are TRBV14 and TRBJ2-7; tentatively, D is TRBD2 (5 bases). This CDR3 comprises 13 residues. The germline V gene encodes CDR1 SGHDN and CDR2 FVKESK. The ends were cut back, 1 base at V and 4 bases at J, with 8 bases in the middle. The CDR3 sequence: CASSQGREYEQYF. The DNA for the CDR3 is TGTGCCAGCAGCCAAGGCCGGGAATACGAGCAGTACTTC.

The chain recombines TRBV6-5 with TRBJ1-4; D remains ambiguous. Germline CDR1 reads MNHEY; CDR2 reads SVGAGI. The ends were cut back, 8 bases at V and 2 bases at J, with 12 bases in the middle. The CDR3 has 14 amino acids. CDR3 nucleotide sequence: TGTGCCAGCGGCGACCCCGGGACTAATGAAAAACTGTTTTTT. Encoded protein: CASGDPGTNEKLFF.

This chain links TRBV28 with TRBJ1-5; the D is unclear. Germline loops: CDR1 MDHEN, CDR2 SYDVKM. The CDR3 totals 17 residues. Trimming removed 5 bases from V and 0 bases from J, with 17 bases in between. The CDR3 DNA sequence: TGTGCCAGCAGTCCTTCTCCAGGCAGTTATAGCAATCAGCCCCAGCATTTT. This translates into CASSPSPGSYSNQPQHF. The full variable domain, in which reference TRBV28 and TRBJ1-5 provide the parts outside the CDR3, is DVKVTQSSRYLVKRTGEKVFLECVQDMDHENMFWYRQDPGLGLRLIYFSYDVKMKEKGDIPEGYSVSREKKERFSLILESASTNQTSMYLCASSPSPGSYSNQPQHFGDGTRLSIL.

For the CDR3, the DNA is TGCGCCAGCGGAACAGGGGGCATAGTCCCCTATAATTCACCCCTCCACTTT. It yields the protein CASGTGGIVPYNSPLHF. The chain combines TRBV10-2 with TRBJ1-6; TRBD1 agrees at 9 bases. CDR1 is WSHSY, CDR2 SAAADI, per germline. The CDR3 runs to 17 residues. V lost 8 bases, J lost 2 bases, and 10 bases stayed unmatched.

V gene TRBV7-8 combines with J gene TRBJ2-2, with unresolved D. The CDR3 sequence is 13 residues long. V was cut by 5 bases and J by 4 bases, with 8 bases left in between. Germline values: CDR1 SGHVS, CDR2 FQNEAQ. The CDR3 loop reads CASSPTSTGELFF. The CDR3 nucleotides are TGTGCCAGCAGCCCCACAAGCACCGGGGAGCTGTTTTTT.

Remarks on this clone: Other DNA sequences from this sample encode an identical CDR3 as well. The V call is TRBV18, the J call TRBJ2-1, with D unresolved. Trimming stripped 3 bases from V and 0 bases from J, with 6 bases between. Germline CDR1 is KGHSH and CDR2 is LQKENI. The CDR3 spans 14 residues. CDR3 loop: CASSPPSSYNEQFF. CDR3 DNA: TGTGCCAGCTCACCCCCGAGCTCCTACAATGAGCAGTTCTTC.

The V call is TRBV4-3, the J call TRBJ2-7; D possibly corresponds to TRBD1 (6 bases). With 3 bases removed from V and 2 bases from J, the gap between germline ends came to 14 bases. The CDR3 runs to 15 residues. Germline values: CDR1 LGHNA, CDR2 YSLEER. CDR3 sequence (DNA): TGCGCCAGCAGCCACACAACAGGGCCTACCTACGAGCAGTACTTC. This sequence encodes CASSHTTGPTYEQYF.

The gene calls are TRBV2 and TRBJ1-2, with D uncertain. Germline V gene data show CDR1 as SNHLY and CDR2 as FYNNEI. The CDR3 extends over 16 amino acids. Trimming cost V 2 bases and J 0 bases, with 13 bases left between them. DNA of the CDR3: TGTGCCAGCAGTGAATATTTGGCGGCCTCTAACTATGGCTACACCTTC. The encoded protein is CASSEYLAASNYGYTF.

This chain joins TRBV5-1 and TRBJ1-1; TRBD1 aligns across 7 bases. From germline, CDR1 is SGHRS and CDR2 YFSETQ. The CDR3 contains 14 residues. With V trimmed by 0 bases and J by 4 bases, 3 bases remained unmatched. The chain's CDR3 is CASSLDRGSTEAFF. CDR3 DNA: TGCGCCAGCAGCTTGGACAGGGGAAGCACTGAAGCTTTCTTT.

The chain employs TRBV19 and TRBJ1-1; D remains ambiguous. The germline gives CDR1 LNHDA, CDR2 SQIVND (reference sequence). The CDR3 covers 15 residues. Between the trimmed V and J ends, which lost 9 bases and 5 bases, there was a span of 22 bases. This CDR3 is CASAPWESGLTEAFF. The CDR3 coding sequence is TGTGCCAGCGCCCCCTGGGAGTCAGGATTGACTGAAGCTTTCTTT.

This chain joins TRBV2 and TRBJ1-5; perhaps TRBD1 as D (5 bases). V shed 3 bases and J shed 7 bases, with 13 bases lying between them. This CDR3 has 14 residues. In germline, CDR1 is SNHLY, CDR2 FYNNEI. DNA of the CDR3: TGTGCCAGCAGTGATCAGGGCTGGGGACAGCCCCAGCATTTT. This translates into CASSDQGWGQPQHF.